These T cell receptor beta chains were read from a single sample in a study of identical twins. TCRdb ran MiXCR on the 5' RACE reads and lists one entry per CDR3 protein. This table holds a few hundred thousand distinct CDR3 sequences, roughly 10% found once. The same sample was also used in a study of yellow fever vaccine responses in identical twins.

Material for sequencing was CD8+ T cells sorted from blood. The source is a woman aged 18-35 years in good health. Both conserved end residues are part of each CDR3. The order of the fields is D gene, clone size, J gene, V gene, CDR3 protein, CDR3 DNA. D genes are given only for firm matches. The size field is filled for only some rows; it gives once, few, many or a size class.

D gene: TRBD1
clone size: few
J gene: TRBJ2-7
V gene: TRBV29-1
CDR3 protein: CSVQGKYSYEQYF
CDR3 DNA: TGCAGCGTACAGGGGAAATACTCCTACGAGCAGTACTTC

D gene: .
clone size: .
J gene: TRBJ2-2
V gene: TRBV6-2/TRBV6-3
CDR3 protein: CASSYGTTNTGELFF
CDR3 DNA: TGTGCCAGCAGTTACGGGACAACGAACACCGGGGAGCTGTTTTTT

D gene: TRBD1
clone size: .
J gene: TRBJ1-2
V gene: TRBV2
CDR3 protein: CASSDDRENYGYTF
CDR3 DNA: TGTGCCAGCAGTGACGACAGGGAGAACTATGGCTACACCTTC

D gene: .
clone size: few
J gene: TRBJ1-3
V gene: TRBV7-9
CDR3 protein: CAILGGYTSGNTIYF
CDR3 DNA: TGTGCCATCCTCGGGGGGTATACCTCTGGAAACACCATATATTTT

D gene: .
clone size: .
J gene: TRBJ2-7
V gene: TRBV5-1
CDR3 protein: CAITNPYF
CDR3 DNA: TGCGCCATTACAAACCCGTACTTC

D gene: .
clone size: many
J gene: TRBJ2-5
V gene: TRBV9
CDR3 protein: CASGGTQYF
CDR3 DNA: TGTGCCAGCGGGGGGACCCAGTACTTC

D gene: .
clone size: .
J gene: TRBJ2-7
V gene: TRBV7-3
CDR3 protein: CASSATGGYEQYF
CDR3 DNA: TGTGCCAGCAGCGCCACAGGAGGCTACGAGCAGTACTTC

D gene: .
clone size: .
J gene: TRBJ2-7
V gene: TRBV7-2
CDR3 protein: CASSLYEDGARFYEQYF
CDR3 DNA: TGTGCCAGCAGCTTATACGAGGACGGGGCGCGTTTCTACGAGCAGTACTTC

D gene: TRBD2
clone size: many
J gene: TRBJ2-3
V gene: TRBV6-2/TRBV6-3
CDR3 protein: CASSYGGLAGDTQYF
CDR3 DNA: TGTGCCAGCAGTTACGGAGGACTAGCGGGAGATACGCAGTATTTT

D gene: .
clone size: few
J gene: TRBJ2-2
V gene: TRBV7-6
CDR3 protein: CASSSIGSMTGELFF
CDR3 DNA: TGTGCCAGCAGCTCCATAGGGTCTATGACCGGGGAGCTGTTTTTT

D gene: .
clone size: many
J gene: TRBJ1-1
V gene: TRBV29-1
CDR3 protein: CSERLQGLSNEAFF
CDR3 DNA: TGCAGCGAACGACTACAGGGATTATCCAATGAAGCTTTCTTT

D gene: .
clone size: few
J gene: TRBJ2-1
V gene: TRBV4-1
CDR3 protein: CASSQGPGASYNEQFF
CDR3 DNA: TGCGCCAGCAGCCAGGGGCCGGGCGCCTCCTACAATGAGCAGTTCTTC

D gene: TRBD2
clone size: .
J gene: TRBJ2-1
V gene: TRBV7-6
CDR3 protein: CASSLWGGGAYNEQFF
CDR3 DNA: TGTGCCAGCAGCTTATGGGGCGGGGGGGCCTACAATGAGCAGTTCTTC

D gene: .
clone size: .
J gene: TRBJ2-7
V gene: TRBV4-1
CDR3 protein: CASSQDLEGELLAERHYEQYF
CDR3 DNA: TGCGCCAGCAGCCAGGACCTAGAGGGGGAACTCTTAGCGGAGAGACACTACGAGCAGTACTTC

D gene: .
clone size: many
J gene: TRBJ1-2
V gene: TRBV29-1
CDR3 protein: CSVEDLPVGYTF
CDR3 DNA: TGCAGCGTTGAAGACTTACCGGTGGGCTACACCTTC

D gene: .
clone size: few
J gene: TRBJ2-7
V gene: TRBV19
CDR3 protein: CASSPGGRRNEQYF
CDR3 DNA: TGTGCCAGTAGCCCGGGTGGGAGAAGGAACGAGCAGTACTTC

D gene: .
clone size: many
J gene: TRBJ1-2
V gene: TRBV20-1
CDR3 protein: CSAREDLSYGYTF
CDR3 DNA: TGCAGTGCTAGAGAGGACCTTAGCTATGGCTACACCTTC

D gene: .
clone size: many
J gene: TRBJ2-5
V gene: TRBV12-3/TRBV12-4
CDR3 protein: CASTQGISSQETQYF
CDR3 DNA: TGTGCCAGCACCCAAGGGATTTCAAGCCAGGAGACCCAGTACTTC

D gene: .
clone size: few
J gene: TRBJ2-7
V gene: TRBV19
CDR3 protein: CASSSSGLKSYEQYF
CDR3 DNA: TGTGCCAGTAGTTCCTCGGGACTGAAATCTTACGAGCAGTACTTC

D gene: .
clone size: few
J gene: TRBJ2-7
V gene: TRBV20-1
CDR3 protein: CSARDIGQLPYEQYF
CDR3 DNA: TGCAGTGCTAGAGATATAGGACAGCTTCCTTACGAGCAGTACTTC

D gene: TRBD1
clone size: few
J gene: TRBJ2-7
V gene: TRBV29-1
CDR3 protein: CSVEGQGSSYEQYF
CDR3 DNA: TGCAGCGTCGAAGGACAGGGGAGCTCCTACGAGCAGTACTTC

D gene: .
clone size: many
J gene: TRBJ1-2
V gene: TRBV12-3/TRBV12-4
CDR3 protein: CASSPSADNYGYTF
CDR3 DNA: TGTGCCAGCAGTCCCTCCGCAGATAACTATGGCTACACCTTC

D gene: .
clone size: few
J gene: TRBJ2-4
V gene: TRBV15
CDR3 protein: CATSRVTEKNIQYF
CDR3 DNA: TGTGCCACCAGCAGAGTCACAGAGAAAAACATTCAGTACTTC

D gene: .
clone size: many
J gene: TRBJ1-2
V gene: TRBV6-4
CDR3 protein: CASSPASGANYGYTF
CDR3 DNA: TGTGCCAGCAGCCCGGCGTCCGGGGCCAACTATGGCTACACCTTC

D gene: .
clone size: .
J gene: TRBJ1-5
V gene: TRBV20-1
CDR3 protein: CSARDFAGVSNQPQHF
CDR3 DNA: TGCAGTGCTAGAGATTTCGCCGGCGTGAGCAATCAGCCCCAGCATTTT

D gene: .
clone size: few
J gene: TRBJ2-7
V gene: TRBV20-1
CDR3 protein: CSAWDNDYEQYF
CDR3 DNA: TGCAGTGCTTGGGACAACGATTACGAGCAGTACTTC

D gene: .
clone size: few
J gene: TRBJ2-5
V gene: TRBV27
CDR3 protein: CASSLSFTRGETQYF
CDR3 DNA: TGTGCCAGCAGTTTATCGTTTACTCGGGGGGAGACCCAGTACTTC

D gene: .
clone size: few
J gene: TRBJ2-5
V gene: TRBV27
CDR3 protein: CASRPLGAETQYF
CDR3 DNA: TGTGCCAGCAGACCACTAGGGGCGGAGACCCAGTACTTC

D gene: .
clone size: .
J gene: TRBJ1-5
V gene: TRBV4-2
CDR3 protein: CASSQAEGNQPQHF
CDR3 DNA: TGTGCCAGCAGCCAAGCGGAGGGCAATCAGCCCCAGCATTTT

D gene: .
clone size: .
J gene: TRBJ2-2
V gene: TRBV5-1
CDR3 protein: CASSLVDGTTGELFF
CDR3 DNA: TGCGCCAGCAGCTTGGTGGACGGCACCACCGGGGAGCTGTTTTTT

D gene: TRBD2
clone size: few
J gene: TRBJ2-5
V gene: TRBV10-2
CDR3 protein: CASKGLSQETQYF
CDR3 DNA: TGCGCCAGCAAGGGACTATCGCAAGAGACCCAGTACTTC

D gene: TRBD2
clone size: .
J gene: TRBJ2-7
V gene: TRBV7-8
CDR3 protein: CASSLDFTGLAVWEQYF
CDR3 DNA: TGTGCCAGCAGCTTAGATTTTACGGGACTAGCGGTTTGGGAGCAGTACTTC

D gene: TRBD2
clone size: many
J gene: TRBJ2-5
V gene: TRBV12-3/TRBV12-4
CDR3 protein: CASSLVGLAAQETQYF
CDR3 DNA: TGTGCCAGCAGTTTAGTCGGACTAGCGGCACAAGAGACCCAGTACTTC

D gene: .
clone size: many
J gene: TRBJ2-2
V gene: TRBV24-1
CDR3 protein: CATSDSGELFF
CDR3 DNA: TGTGCCACCAGTGATTCCGGGGAGCTGTTTTTT

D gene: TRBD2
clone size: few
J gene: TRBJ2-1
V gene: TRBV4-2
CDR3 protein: CASSQAPGTTVEQFF
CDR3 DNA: TGTGCCAGCAGCCAAGCTCCCGGGACTACCGTTGAGCAGTTCTTC

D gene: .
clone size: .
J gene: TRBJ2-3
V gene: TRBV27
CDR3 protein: CASSLDGILAGTDTQYF
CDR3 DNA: TGTGCCAGCAGTTTGGACGGGATATTGGCCGGCACAGATACGCAGTATTTT

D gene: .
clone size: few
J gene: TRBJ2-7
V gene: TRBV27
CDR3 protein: CASRTSGTLYEQYF
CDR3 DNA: TGTGCCAGCAGGACCTCCGGGACCCTCTACGAGCAGTACTTC

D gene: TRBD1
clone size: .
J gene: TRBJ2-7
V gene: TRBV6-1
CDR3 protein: CASSALDRGHESYEQYF
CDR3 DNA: TGTGCCAGCAGTGCCCTGGACAGGGGCCATGAAAGTTACGAGCAGTACTTC

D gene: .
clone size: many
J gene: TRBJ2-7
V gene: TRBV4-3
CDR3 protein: CASSQDLGGQTYEQYF
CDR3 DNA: TGCGCCAGCAGCCAAGATCTCGGCGGACAAACCTACGAGCAGTACTTC

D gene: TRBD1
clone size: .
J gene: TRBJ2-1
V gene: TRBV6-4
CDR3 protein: CASSEPGQGYNEQFF
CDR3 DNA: TGTGCCAGCAGCGAACCGGGACAGGGATACAATGAGCAGTTCTTC

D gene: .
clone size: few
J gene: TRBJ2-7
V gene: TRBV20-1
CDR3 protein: CSARDVGQSSYEQYF
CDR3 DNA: TGCAGTGCTAGAGATGTAGGCCAGAGCTCCTACGAGCAGTACTTC

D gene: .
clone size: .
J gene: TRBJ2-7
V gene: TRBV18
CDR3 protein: CASSPGAGYEQYF
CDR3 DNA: TGTGCCAGCTCACCCGGGGCTGGCTACGAGCAGTACTTC

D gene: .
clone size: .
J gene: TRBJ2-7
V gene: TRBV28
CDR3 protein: CASSLMGQEDEQYF
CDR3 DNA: TGTGCCAGCAGTTTGATGGGGCAGGAGGACGAGCAGTACTTC

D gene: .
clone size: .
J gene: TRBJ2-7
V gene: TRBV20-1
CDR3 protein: CSARDLQAHYEQYF
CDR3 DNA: TGCAGTGCTAGAGATTTACAGGCCCACTACGAGCAGTACTTC

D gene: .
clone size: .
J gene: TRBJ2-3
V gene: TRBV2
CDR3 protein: CASRAASTDTQYF
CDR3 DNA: TGTGCCAGCAGAGCGGCTAGCACAGATACGCAGTATTTT

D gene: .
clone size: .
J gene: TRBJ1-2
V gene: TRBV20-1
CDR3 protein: CSASPAMVPGYTF
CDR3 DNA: TGCAGTGCTAGCCCCGCGATGGTTCCTGGCTACACCTTC

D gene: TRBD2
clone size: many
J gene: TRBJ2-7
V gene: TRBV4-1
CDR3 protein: CASSLTSGKYEQYF
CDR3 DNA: TGCGCCAGCAGCCTGACTAGCGGGAAATACGAGCAGTACTTC